This TCR beta chain was identified during a study of T cells in Graves' hyperthyroidism and ophthalmopathy. Points from the study as a whole: Most clonotypes expanded in thyroid above 0.001 were likewise present in blood.

Authors of the study amplified TCR beta CDR3 regions from RNA transcripts. A first-round RT-PCR of the TCR CDR3 used the HTBI primer set. MiXCR was run by TCRdb on the multiplex PCR reads, yielding one entry per CDR3 protein. The repertoire holds about 380,000 distinct CDR3 sequences, about 15% seen once, with roughly 11% in the top ten. The V gene end was trimmed by 1 base and the J gene end by 10 bases; junction bases not matched to a gene: 3. The CDR3 sequence is 13 residues long. This clonotype was recorded at least ten times. What it binds is unknown. Hyperthyroidism was newly diagnosed in patients aged 18 to 65 (duration under 2 months).

The origin of this receptor is a woman in her sixties or seventies with Graves' hyperthyroidism. This chain joins TRBV12-3 or TRBV12-4 and TRBJ2-1, with 8 positions matching TRBD2. Sequencing input: blood. As DNA, the CDR3 is TGTGCCAGCAGTTTAGACGGGAGGGGGGAGCAGTTCTTC. Translating it yields CASSLDGRGEQFF.